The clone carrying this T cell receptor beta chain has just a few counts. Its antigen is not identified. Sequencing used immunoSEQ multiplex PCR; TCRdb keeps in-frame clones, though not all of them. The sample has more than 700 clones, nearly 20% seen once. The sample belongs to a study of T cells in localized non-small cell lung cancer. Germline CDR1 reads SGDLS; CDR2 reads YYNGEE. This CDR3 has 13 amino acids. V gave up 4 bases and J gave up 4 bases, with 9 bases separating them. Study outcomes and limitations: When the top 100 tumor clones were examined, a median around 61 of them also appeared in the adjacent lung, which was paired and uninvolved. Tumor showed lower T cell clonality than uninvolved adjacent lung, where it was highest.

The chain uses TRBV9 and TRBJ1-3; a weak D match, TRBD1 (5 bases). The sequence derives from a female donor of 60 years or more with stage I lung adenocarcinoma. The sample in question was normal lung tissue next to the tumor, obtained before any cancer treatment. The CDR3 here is CASSRGDGNTIYF. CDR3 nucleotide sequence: TGTGCCAGCAGCCGAGGGGACGGAAACACCATATATTTT.